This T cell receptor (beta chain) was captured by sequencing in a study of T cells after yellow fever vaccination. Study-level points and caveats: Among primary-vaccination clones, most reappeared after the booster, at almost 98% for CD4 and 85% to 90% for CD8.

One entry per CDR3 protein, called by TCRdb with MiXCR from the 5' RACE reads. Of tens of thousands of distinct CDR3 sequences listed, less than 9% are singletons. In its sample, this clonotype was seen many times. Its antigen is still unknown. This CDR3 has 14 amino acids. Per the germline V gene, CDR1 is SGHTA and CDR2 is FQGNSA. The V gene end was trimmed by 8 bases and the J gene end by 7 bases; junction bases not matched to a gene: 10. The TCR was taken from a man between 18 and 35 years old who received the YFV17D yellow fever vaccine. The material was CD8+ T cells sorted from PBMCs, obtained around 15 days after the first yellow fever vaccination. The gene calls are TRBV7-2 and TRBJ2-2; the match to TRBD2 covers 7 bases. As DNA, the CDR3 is TGTGCCAGCCTGACCCCGGGGGAGGGCGGGGAGCTGTTTTTT. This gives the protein CASLTPGEGGELFF.